The rows below give T cell receptor beta chains drawn from one sample of a study of blood T cell repertoires in COVID-19. The method was immunoSEQ multiplex PCR; TCRdb's version includes in-frame clones alone and lacks a portion of them. The sample yields some 210,000 clones, 65% to 85% seen once. The specimen sequenced was peripheral blood. These TCRs come from a man aged 50 to 59 with active or convalescent COVID-19. Both conserved end residues are part of each CDR3. Each record gives: CDR3 protein, CDR3 DNA, CDR3 length, clone size, J gene, D gene, V gene. A D gene is named only where the DNA matches it firmly. Clone size is given for some rows only: seen once, a few or many times, or a class if the clone is expanded.

cdr3_aa: CASGGRDAYNEQFF
cdr3_nt: TGTGCCAGCGGAGGGCGGGATGCCTACAATGAGCAGTTCTTC
cdr3_length: 14
clone_size: NA
j_call: TRBJ2-1
d_call: NA
v_call: TRBV25-1

cdr3_aa: CASSRDRGPYNEQFF
cdr3_nt: TGTGCCAGCTCACGGGACAGGGGGCCCTACAATGAGCAGTTCTTC
cdr3_length: 15
clone_size: NA
j_call: TRBJ2-1
d_call: TRBD1
v_call: TRBV18

cdr3_aa: CASSLGTSEETQYF
cdr3_nt: TGTGCCAGCAGCCTCGGGACTTCAGAGGAGACCCAGTACTTC
cdr3_length: 14
clone_size: NA
j_call: TRBJ2-5
d_call: NA
v_call: TRBV3-1/TRBV3-2

cdr3_aa: CASSPIAFQRGSSYEQYF
cdr3_nt: TGTGCCAGCTCACCAATCGCTTTCCAACGCGGGAGCTCCTACGAGCAGTACTTC
cdr3_length: 18
clone_size: NA
j_call: TRBJ2-7
d_call: TRBD2
v_call: TRBV18

cdr3_aa: CASSPQGGPYGYTF
cdr3_nt: TGTGCCAGCAGCCCTCAGGGGGGTCCCTATGGCTACACCTTC
cdr3_length: 14
clone_size: once
j_call: TRBJ1-2
d_call: TRBD1
v_call: TRBV7-8

cdr3_aa: CASSGPGGYNEQFF
cdr3_nt: TGTGCCAGCTCAGGACCGGGAGGGTACAATGAGCAGTTCTTC
cdr3_length: 14
clone_size: once
j_call: TRBJ2-1
d_call: TRBD2
v_call: TRBV18

cdr3_aa: CASSDLREGRYEQYF
cdr3_nt: TGTGCCAGCAGTGATCTCCGGGAGGGACGGTACGAGCAGTACTTC
cdr3_length: 15
clone_size: NA
j_call: TRBJ2-7
d_call: TRBD2
v_call: TRBV2

cdr3_aa: CASSQDRRIRGSSYNSPLHF
cdr3_nt: TGTGCCAGCAGCCAAGATCGCCGCATTAGGGGGAGCTCCTATAATTCACCCCTCCACTTT
cdr3_length: 20
clone_size: NA
j_call: TRBJ1-6
d_call: NA
v_call: TRBV4-2

cdr3_aa: CASSSGTGRNQPQHF
cdr3_nt: TGTGCCAGCAGCTCCGGGACAGGGCGAAATCAGCCCCAGCATTTT
cdr3_length: 15
clone_size: NA
j_call: TRBJ1-5
d_call: TRBD1
v_call: TRBV6-5

cdr3_aa: CARSWDRGISGNTIYF
cdr3_nt: TGTGCCAGAAGTTGGGACAGGGGGATCTCTGGAAACACCATATATTTT
cdr3_length: 16
clone_size: NA
j_call: TRBJ1-3
d_call: TRBD1
v_call: TRBV5-3

cdr3_aa: CASSLDFGYGYTF
cdr3_nt: TGTGCCAGCAGCTTGGACTTCGGGTATGGCTACACCTTC
cdr3_length: 13
clone_size: NA
j_call: TRBJ1-2
d_call: NA
v_call: TRBV5-6

cdr3_aa: CASSTRAGDQETQYF
cdr3_nt: TGTGCCAGCAGCACCAGAGCGGGGGATCAAGAGACCCAGTACTTC
cdr3_length: 15
clone_size: once
j_call: TRBJ2-5
d_call: TRBD2
v_call: TRBV7-2